This TCR beta chain was recovered during a study of immune cell composition in non-small cell lung cancer. Some clones are missing from TCRdb's copy, which holds only in-frame ones; the method was immunoSEQ multiplex PCR. The sample lists over a thousand clones, 75% to 85% occurring once. This CDR3 region has 16 residues. Trimming cost V 2 bases and J 0 bases, with 13 bases left between them. Germline V gives CDR1 SGHAT, CDR2 FQDESV (reference sequence). Normal lung was taken at the farthest possible site, at least 3 cm from tumour. The source is a human donor with non-small cell lung cancer. The rearrangement links TRBV11-1 to TRBJ1-1; D is possibly TRBD1 (5 bases). The sequenced sample consisted of non-adjacent lung tissue. CDR3 residues: CASSLRVWGLNTEAFF. As DNA, the CDR3 is TGTGCCAGCAGCTTAAGGGTCTGGGGCTTGAACACTGAAGCTTTCTTT.